Below, 7 T cell receptor beta chains from the same sample are listed, as sequenced in a study of blood T cell repertoires in COVID-19. Measured with immunoSEQ multiplex PCR; TCRdb has only the in-frame clones, and not every one. The sample holds over 85,000 clones, approximately 80% seen once. The sequenced sample was peripheral blood. These receptors were collected from a man aged 60 to 69 with acute or convalescent COVID-19.

The chain recombines TRBV5-4 with TRBJ2-7, with TRBD1 matching over 7 bases. Trimming took 5 bases from V and 2 from J; bases not matched to a gene: 7. The CDR3 spans 14 residues. CDR1 is SGHNT, CDR2 YYREEE, per germline (reference sequence). Here the CDR3 DNA reads TGTGCCAGCAGATGGGACCAGGGGGCCTACGAGCAGTACTTC. Translated: CASRWDQGAYEQYF.

The chain employs TRBV2 and TRBJ2-3; D call uncertain. This CDR3 contains 13 residues. The germline V gene encodes CDR1 SNHLY and CDR2 FYNNEI. V was pared by 6 bases and J by 2 bases, with 9 bases between. In nucleotides, the CDR3 is TGTGCCAGCAGCGAGGAGAACACAGATACGCAGTATTTT. Translating gives CASSEENTDTQYF. Using reference TRBV2 and TRBJ2-3 for the parts outside the CDR3, the full variable domain is EPEVTQTPSHQVTQMGQEVILRCVPISNHLYFYWYRQILGQKVEFLVSFYNNEISEKSEIFDDQFSVERPDGSNFTLKIRSTKLEDSAMYFCASSEENTDTQYFGPGTRLTVL.

The V call is TRBV28, the J call TRBJ1-1; D call uncertain. V dropped 6 bases and J dropped 0 bases, with 8 bases sitting between them. Per the germline V gene, CDR1 is MDHEN and CDR2 is SYDVKM. The CDR3 runs to 13 residues. This CDR3 is CASRREMNTEAFF. The CDR3 bases are TGTGCCAGCAGGAGGGAGATGAACACTGAAGCTTTCTTT.

The chain has TRBV2 and TRBJ1-1, with 10 nucleotides matching TRBD1. V dropped 6 bases and J dropped 5; count of bases not matched to a gene: 21. The CDR3 spans 19 residues. Germline CDR1 is SNHLY and CDR2 is FYNNEI. The CDR3 sequence is CASRDQIGGQGYSGTEAFF. The CDR3 region has the DNA TGTGCCAGCAGAGATCAAATCGGGGGACAGGGGTATTCGGGGACTGAAGCTTTCTTT.

The V and J genes are TRBV19 and TRBJ2-7; 7 bases agree with TRBD1. V lost 1 base and J lost 2; bases outside the gene matches: 2. The CDR3 consists of 14 residues. The germline CDR1 and CDR2 sequences are LNHDA and SQIVND (reference sequence). This chain's CDR3 is CASSIVQGPYEQYF. CDR3 DNA sequence: TGTGCCAGTAGTATAGTACAGGGGCCCTACGAGCAGTACTTC.

The sample holds a few counts of this clone. This chain uses TRBV11-2 with TRBJ1-2; 8 nucleotides align to TRBD1. This CDR3 has 16 residues. J gave up 1 base and V 4 bases, and 8 bases lay outside the gene matches. CDR1 is SGHAT and CDR2 is FQNNGV in the germline V gene. CDR3 loop: CASSSLRTGINYGYTF. CDR3 nucleotide sequence: TGTGCCAGCAGCTCATTACGGACAGGGATTAACTATGGCTACACCTTC.

This chain connects TRBV5-1 to TRBJ1-4; no definite D call. The germline gives CDR1 SGHRS, CDR2 YFSETQ. The CDR3 has 12 residues. V was shortened by 8 bases and J by 0 bases, with 5 bases between the two germline ends. CDR3 protein: CARTTTNEKLFF. The DNA for the CDR3 is TGCGCCAGGACAACAACTAATGAAAAACTGTTTTTT. The whole variable domain, filled in from reference TRBV5-1 and TRBJ1-4, reads KAGVTQTPRYLIKTRGQQVTLSCSPISGHRSVSWYQQTPGQGLQFLFEYFSETQRNKGNFPGRFSGRQFSNSRSEMNVSTLELGDSALYLCARTTTNEKLFFGSGTQLSVL.